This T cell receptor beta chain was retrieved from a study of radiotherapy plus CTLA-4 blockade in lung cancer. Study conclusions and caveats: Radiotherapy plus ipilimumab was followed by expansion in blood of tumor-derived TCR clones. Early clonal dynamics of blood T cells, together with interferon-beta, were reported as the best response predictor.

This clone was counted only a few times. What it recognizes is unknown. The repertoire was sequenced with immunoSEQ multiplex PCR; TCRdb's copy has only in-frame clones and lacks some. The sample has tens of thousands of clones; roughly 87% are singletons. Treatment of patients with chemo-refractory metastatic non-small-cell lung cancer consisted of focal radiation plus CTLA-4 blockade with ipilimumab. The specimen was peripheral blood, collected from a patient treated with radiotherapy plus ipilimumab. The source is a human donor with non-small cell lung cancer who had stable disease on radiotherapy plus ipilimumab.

The CDR3 loop reads CASSFGAGGGGELFF. In DNA, the CDR3 is TGTGCCAGCAGTTTCGGGGCGGGGGGCGGCGGGGAGCTGTTTTTT. The rearrangement links TRBV6-5 to TRBJ2-2; 8 nucleotides align to TRBD2. CDR1 is MNHEY, CDR2 SVGAGI, per germline. Germline trimming cut 4 bases from V and 7 bases from J; bases unmatched to any gene: 8. This CDR3 region has 15 residues.